Included here is one T cell receptor beta chain sequence, with context. Antigen specificity is unknown. Mismatch with germline at one junction end may stem from a read error. The source material, RNA transcripts, was used to amplify TCR beta CDR3 regions. HTBI primers were used for first-round RT-PCR of the TCR CDR3. TCRdb re-called the multiplex PCR reads with MiXCR, one entry per CDR3 protein. The sample shows more than 500,000 distinct CDR3 sequences, just over 45% of them seen only once. This CDR3 contains 14 residues. Germline CDR1 and CDR2: SEHNR and FQNEAQ (reference sequence). This sample stems from a study of T cells in Graves' hyperthyroidism and ophthalmopathy. Findings of the study overall: Among clonotypes expanded in thyroid above 0.001, most were also found in blood.

The V call is TRBV7-9, the J call TRBJ1-6, with unresolved D. Sequencing was done on a sample of peripheral blood or thyroid tissue (not recorded which). The sequence was obtained from an adult woman with Graves' disease, either hyperthyroidism or ophthalmopathy (not recorded which). The CDR3 DNA sequence: TGTGCCAGCAGCCCCGCTAGCTTCAACTCACCCCTCAACTTT. It is translated as CASSPASFNSPLNF.